Here is one TCR beta chain with its context. The record originates from a study of blood T cell repertoires in COVID-19. Generated by immunoSEQ multiplex PCR, the TCRdb table keeps only in-frame clones and is missing some. There are 150,000 to 200,000 clones in the sample; about four fifths occur only once, and 6.9% lies in the top ten. Germline V lookup: CDR1 LNHDA, CDR2 SQIVND (reference sequence). The length of the CDR3 is 17 residues. V shed 3 bases and J shed 5 bases, with 19 bases lying between them. This TCR was sampled from a man in his sixties with acute or convalescent COVID-19. Sequenced input: peripheral blood. The chain has TRBV19 and TRBJ2-2, with D perhaps TRBD2 (6 bases). In DNA form, the CDR3 reads TGTGCCAGTAGTATTTCATGGGCGGGGCCCGGAACCGGGGAGCTGTTTTTT. Translating gives CASSISWAGPGTGELFF. The complete variable domain, with remaining parts taken from reference TRBV19 and TRBJ2-2, reads DGGITQSPKYLFRKEGQNVTLSCEQNLNHDAMYWYRQDPGQGLRLIYYSQIVNDFQKGDIAEGYSVSREKKESFPLTVTSAQKNPTAFYLCASSISWAGPGTGELFFGEGSRLTVL.